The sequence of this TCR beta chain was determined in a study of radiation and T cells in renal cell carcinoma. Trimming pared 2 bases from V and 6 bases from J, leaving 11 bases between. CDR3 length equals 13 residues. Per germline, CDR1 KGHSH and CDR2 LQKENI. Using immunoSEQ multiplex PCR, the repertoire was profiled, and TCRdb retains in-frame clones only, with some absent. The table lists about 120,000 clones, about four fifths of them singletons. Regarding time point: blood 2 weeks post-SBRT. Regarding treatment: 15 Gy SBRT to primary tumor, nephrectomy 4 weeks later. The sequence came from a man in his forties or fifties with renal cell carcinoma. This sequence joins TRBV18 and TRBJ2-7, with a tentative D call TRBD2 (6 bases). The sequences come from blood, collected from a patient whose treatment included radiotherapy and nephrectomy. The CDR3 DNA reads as TGTGCCAGCTCACCAGGGACGGAGGGCGAGCAGTACTTC. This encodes CASSPGTEGEQYF. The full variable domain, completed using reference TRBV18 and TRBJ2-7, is NAGVMQNPRHLVRRRGQEARLRCSPMKGHSHVYWYRQLPEEGLKFMVYLQKENIIDESGMPKERFSAEFPKEGPSILRIQQVVRGDSAAYFCASSPGTEGEQYFGPGTRLTVT.